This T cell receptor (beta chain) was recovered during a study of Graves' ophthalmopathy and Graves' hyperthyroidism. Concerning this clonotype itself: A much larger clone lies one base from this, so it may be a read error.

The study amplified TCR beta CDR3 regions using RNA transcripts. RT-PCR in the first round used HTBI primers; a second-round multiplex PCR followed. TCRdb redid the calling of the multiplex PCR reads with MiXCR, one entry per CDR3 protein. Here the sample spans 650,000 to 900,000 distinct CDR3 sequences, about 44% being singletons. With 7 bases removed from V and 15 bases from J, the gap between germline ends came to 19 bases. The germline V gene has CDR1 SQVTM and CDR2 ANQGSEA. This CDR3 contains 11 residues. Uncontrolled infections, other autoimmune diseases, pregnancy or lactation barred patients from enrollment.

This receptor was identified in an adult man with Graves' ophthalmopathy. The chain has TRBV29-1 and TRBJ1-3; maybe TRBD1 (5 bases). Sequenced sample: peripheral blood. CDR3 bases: TGCAGCGCTGAGGGGTTTTCCGCCACATATTTT. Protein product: CSAEGFSATYF.